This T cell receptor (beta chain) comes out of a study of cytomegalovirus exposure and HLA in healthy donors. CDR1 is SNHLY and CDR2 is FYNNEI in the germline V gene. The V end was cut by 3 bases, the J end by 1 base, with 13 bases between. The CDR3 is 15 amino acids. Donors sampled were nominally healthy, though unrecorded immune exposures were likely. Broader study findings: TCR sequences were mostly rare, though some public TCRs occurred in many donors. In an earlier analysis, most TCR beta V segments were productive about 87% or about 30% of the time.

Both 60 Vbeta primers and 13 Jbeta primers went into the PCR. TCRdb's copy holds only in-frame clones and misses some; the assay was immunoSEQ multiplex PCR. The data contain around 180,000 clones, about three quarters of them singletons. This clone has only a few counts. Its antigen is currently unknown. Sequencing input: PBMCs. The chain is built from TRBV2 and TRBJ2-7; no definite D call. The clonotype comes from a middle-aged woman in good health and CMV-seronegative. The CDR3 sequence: CASSDPGARSYEQYF. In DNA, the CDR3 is TGTGCCAGCAGTGATCCCGGAGCTAGGTCCTACGAGCAGTACTTC.